This T cell receptor beta chain was recovered during a study of a mutant IDH1 vaccine in newly diagnosed glioma. Overall study: Treatment recipients were approximately 60% male and around 40% female, and their mean age was around 40 years. Earlier therapy was either radiotherapy, temozolomide, or both, and most got both.

This clone turned up a few times. What it recognizes is unknown. Clones were read by immunoSEQ multiplex PCR, and TCRdb kept only the in-frame ones, dropping some. Here the sample spans under 60,000 clones, about 82% being singletons. Overall study results and limits: Top peripheral T cell clonotype shifts appeared unrelated to pseudoprogression.

CDR3 length equals 13 residues. V gave up 9 bases and J gave up 5 bases, with 13 bases separating them. Germline assignment: CDR1 MNHEY and CDR2 SMNVEV (reference sequence). The time point is: week 35, safety follow-up. The study gave 300 ug of mutant IDH1 20-mer peptide per vaccine dose, with topical imiquimod. The study gave patients eight vaccinations in weeks 1, 3, 5, 7, 11, 15, 19, 23. The chain has TRBV27 and TRBJ1-4, with D possibly matching TRBD1 (5 bases). The TCR was taken from a man aged 40-50 years with glioma. The material sequenced was PBMCs, taken from a glioma patient whose treatment included an IDH1 peptide vaccine. CDR3 sequence: CASRDGLNEKLFF. Written as DNA, the CDR3 is TGTGCCAGTAGGGACGGTTTAAATGAAAAACTGTTTTTT.